Below are 21 T cell receptor beta chains sequenced from a single sample in a study of early T cells in non-severe SARS-CoV-2 infection. TCRdb called the 5' RACE reads again in MiXCR, with one record for every CDR3 protein. In the table there are more than 55,000 distinct CDR3 sequences, 9.5% to 15% of which are singletons. The specimen was whole blood. Receptors were obtained from an adult who was a healthcare worker with PCR-confirmed SARS-CoV-2 infection or an uninfected control (not recorded which).

V gene TRBV5-1 combines with J gene TRBJ2-5; 9 nucleotides agree with TRBD1. Germline-derived CDR1 and CDR2 are SGHRS and YFSETQ. V shed 2 bases and J 2 bases; nucleotides not matched to a gene: 4. The CDR3 runs 15 residues. The CDR3 protein is CASSLLGTGQETQYF. The CDR3 coding sequence is TGCGCCAGCAGCTTACTCGGGACAGGGCAAGAGACCCAGTACTTC.

This clonotype appeared a few times. The V and J genes are TRBV29-1 and TRBJ2-7, with D unresolved. CDR1 is SQVTM, CDR2 ANQGSEA, per germline. The CDR3 length is 8 residues. V lost 3 bases, J lost 9 bases, and 3 bases lay in between. CDR3 nucleotides: TGCAGCGTTGAGGGGCAGTACTTC. Residues: CSVEGQYF.

This clonotype was observed a handful of times. This sequence joins TRBV20-1 and TRBJ2-1; 11 bases align to TRBD2. Trimming removed 4 bases from V and 2 bases from J; junction bases left unmatched: 16. The CDR3 has 19 amino acids. From germline, CDR1 is DFQATT and CDR2 SNEGSKA (reference sequence). The CDR3 nucleotides are TGCAGTGCTATCTCCCCCCTAGCGGGGGGAACCCTTACCTACAATGAGCAGTTCTTC. Translated, it gives CSAISPLAGGTLTYNEQFF.

This clonotype was counted only a few times. V is TRBV12-3 or TRBV12-4 and J is TRBJ2-1, with 9 bases that match TRBD1. The CDR3 is made up of 15 amino acids. V trimming: 3 bases; J trimming: 8 bases; junction bases outside the gene matches: 8. The CDR3 bases are TGTGCCAGCAGTTTGGTGACAGGGGGGTATGATGAGCAGTTCTTC. Translated: CASSLVTGGYDEQFF.

This clonotype was observed many times. This sequence joins TRBV7-2 and TRBJ2-5; no reliable D call. Trimming removed 1 base from V and 4 bases from J, with 1 base in between. The CDR3 covers 11 residues. Looked up from germline, CDR1 is SGHTA and CDR2 is FQGNSA. CDR3 bases: TGTGCCAGCAGCTTAGTAGAGACCCAGTACTTC. This gives the protein CASSLVETQYF.

This clonotype was picked up a small number of times. The V call is TRBV6-2 or TRBV6-3, the J call TRBJ2-1; either TRBD1 or TRBD2 may supply D (6 bases each). Trimming stripped 2 bases from V and 6 bases from J, with 20 bases between. The CDR3 length is 17 residues. Germline V gene lookup returns CDR1 MNHEY and CDR2 SVGEGT. The CDR3 spells CASSYDHPGGPTNEQFF. In nucleotides, the CDR3 is TGTGCCAGCAGTTACGATCATCCTGGGGGGCCCACCAATGAGCAGTTCTTC.

The CDR3 loop is CAISDWGTEAFF. The CDR3 DNA reads TGTGCCATCAGTGATTGGGGTACTGAAGCTTTCTTT. The chain recombines TRBV10-3 with TRBJ1-1; D uncertain. The germline gives CDR1 ENHRY, CDR2 SYGVKD. The CDR3 sequence is 12 residues long. V was clipped by 3 bases and J by 5 bases, with 7 bases between them.

The table lists this clonotype with many counts. The chain has TRBV27 and TRBJ1-2; a weak D match, TRBD1 (5 bases). V was trimmed by 5 bases and J by 5 bases, leaving 15 bases between them. The germline CDR1 and CDR2 sequences are MNHEY and SMNVEV (reference sequence). This CDR3 has 14 amino acids. CDR3 coding DNA: TGTGCCAGCAGTACAGTAGCAGGGTCTTATGGCTACACCTTC. Encoded protein: CASSTVAGSYGYTF.

Regarding this clonotype: At one end the junction does not follow the germline gene, possibly because of a read error. The rearrangement uses TRBV7-7 and TRBJ2-3; 7 nucleotides match TRBD1. This CDR3 comprises 14 residues. Germline V lookup: CDR1 SSHAT, CDR2 FNYEAQ (reference sequence). This CDR3 reads CASSPDRPPDTQYF. For the CDR3, the DNA is TGTGCTAGCAGCCCGGACAGGCCCCCAGATACGCAGTATTTT.

In its sample, this clonotype was seen a few times. This chain connects TRBV6-6 to TRBJ1-1; D is ambiguous. CDR1 is MNHNY, CDR2 SVGAGI, per germline (reference sequence). With 7 bases removed from V and 10 bases from J, the gap between germline ends came to 13 bases. This CDR3 has 11 residues. The CDR3 region is CASKVGDSAFF. DNA of the CDR3: TGTGCCAGCAAGGTTGGGGATTCAGCTTTCTTT.

As regards this clonotype: Possible read error: a much larger clone is one base away. The V call is TRBV6-2 or TRBV6-3, the J call TRBJ2-7; 9 nucleotides align to TRBD1. There are 13 residues in the CDR3. The V gene end was trimmed by 8 bases and the J gene end by 5 bases; junction bases not matched to a gene: 7. Germline loops: CDR1 MNHEY, CDR2 SVGEGT. The CDR3 DNA is TGTGCCAGCGGGGGGGACAGGGCCCACGAGCAGTACTTC. Residues: CASGGDRAHEQYF.

This clonotype was observed at least ten times. The rearrangement links TRBV11-1 to TRBJ2-3; 9 bases fit TRBD2. CDR1 and CDR2 from the germline V gene are SGHAT and FQDESV (reference sequence). This CDR3 spans 14 amino acids. Trimming took 3 bases from V and 4 from J; bases not matched to a gene: 2. The CDR3 loop is CASSFSSGADTQYF. The CDR3 DNA reads TGTGCCAGCAGCTTCTCTAGCGGGGCAGATACGCAGTATTTT.

This clonotype has just a few counts. The chain has TRBV19 and TRBJ1-5; D is unclear. The CDR3 is 16 residues long. V was cut by 2 bases and J by 0 bases, with 11 bases left in between. Germline CDR1 is LNHDA and CDR2 is SQIVND (reference sequence). CDR3 coding DNA: TGTGCCAGTAGTATAAGAAACAAGAATAGCAATCAGCCCCAGCATTTT. Protein: CASSIRNKNSNQPQHF.

Worth noting for this clonotype: A much larger clone differs from this one at a single base, so this may be a read error. The V gene is TRBV14, the J gene TRBJ1-1; no clear D gene. This CDR3 has 14 residues. Germline values: CDR1 SGHDN, CDR2 FVKESK. The CDR3 loop reads CTSSHGGPNTEAFF. CDR3 nucleotide sequence: TGTACCAGCAGCCACGGAGGACCTAACACTGAAGCTTTCTTT.

The chain couples TRBV12-5 to TRBJ2-1; no clear D. CDR3 length equals 12 residues. V gave up 1 base and J gave up 8 bases, with 6 bases separating them. Germline V gene data show CDR1 as LGHNT and CDR2 as FRNRAP. The CDR3 is CASGLERHEQFF. CDR3 nucleotide sequence: TGTGCTAGTGGTTTGGAACGTCATGAGCAGTTCTTC.

This clonotype was observed a few times. V is TRBV10-3 and J is TRBJ2-2; D unclear. The germline gives CDR1 ENHRY, CDR2 SYGVKD. This CDR3 has 12 residues. V was trimmed by 6 bases and J by 7 bases, leaving 9 bases between them. CDR3 loop: CAISPNGGELFF. CDR3 DNA sequence: TGTGCCATCAGCCCCAATGGCGGGGAGCTGTTTTTT.

The chain has TRBV5-8 and TRBJ1-1; no firm D call. Trimming took off 4 bases at V and 0 bases at J, with 7 bases between the two ends. From germline, CDR1 is SGHTS and CDR2 YDEGEE. CDR3 length: 13 residues. CDR3 DNA sequence: TGTGCCAGCAGCCACGACTTGAACACTGAAGCTTTCTTT. It specifies CASSHDLNTEAFF.

The chain has TRBV7-9 and TRBJ1-2; TRBD1 matches 8 bases. The trim removed 1 base at V and 4 bases at J, leaving 14 bases unmatched. The CDR3 sequence is 18 residues long. CDR1 and CDR2 (germline): SEHNR, FQNEAQ (reference sequence). CDR3 amino acids: CASSLERGQGTSFYGYTF. CDR3 bases: TGTGCCAGCAGCTTAGAGCGCGGACAGGGCACCTCTTTCTATGGCTACACCTTC.

This clonotype was observed a handful of times. The chain joins TRBV12-3 or TRBV12-4 to TRBJ1-2; D gene ambiguous. CDR3 length: 13 amino acids. Trimming removed 6 bases at V and 4 bases at J, with 12 bases between. CDR3 sequence: CASSPRALYGYTF. The CDR3 coding sequence is TGTGCCAGCAGCCCTAGGGCCCTCTATGGCTACACCTTC.

The chain joins TRBV6-5 to TRBJ2-5; a weak D match, TRBD2 (6 bases). The CDR3 totals 13 residues. The V end was cut by 5 bases, the J end by 4 bases, with 11 bases between. The germline CDR1 and CDR2 sequences are MNHEY and SVGAGI. Here the CDR3 reads CASSGGRGETQYF. For the CDR3, the DNA is TGTGCCAGCAGTGGCGGGCGGGGAGAGACCCAGTACTTC.

The chain has TRBV7-6 and TRBJ2-1, with 9 bases aligning to TRBD2. The CDR3 consists of 16 residues. The germline V gene has CDR1 SGHVS and CDR2 FNYEAQ. Trimming took 2 bases from V and 5 from J; bases not matched to a gene: 7. Here the CDR3 reads CASSLNSGGFNNEQFF. The DNA of the CDR3 is TGTGCCAGCAGCTTAAATAGCGGGGGTTTCAACAATGAGCAGTTCTTC.